The 21 T cell receptor beta chains below come from one sample, sequenced in a study of blood T cell repertoires in COVID-19 (dated by TCRdb to 2020 to 2022). The library came from the immunoSEQ multiplex PCR assay. TCRdb mirrors the immuneACCESS table, restricted to in-frame sequences. Some clones are absent from its copies; in checked studies, under half trace to an unresolved V gene, and the reason for the others is unknown. A total of 65,000 to 90,000 clones appear in this sample, around 80% of them only once. The ten top clones hold under 3% of the sample. Sequencing was carried out using peripheral blood. All receptors come from a man older than 75 with active or convalescent COVID-19.

The chain uses TRBV15 and TRBJ2-2; D is perhaps TRBD1 (5 bases). Germline lookup yields CDR1 LNHNV and CDR2 YYDKDF (reference sequence). Trimming cost V 3 bases and J 0 bases, with 8 bases left between them. The CDR3 contains 15 residues. CDR3 protein: CATSSLRANTGELFF. DNA of the CDR3: TGTGCCACCAGCAGTCTCAGGGCGAACACCGGGGAGCTGTTTTTT.

The V gene is TRBV18, the J gene TRBJ2-2; TRBD2 matches at 9 bases. V dropped 3 bases and J dropped 0; count of bases not matched to a gene: 5. The CDR3 is 17 residues long. CDR1 KGHSH and CDR2 LQKENI come from the germline V gene. The chain's CDR3 is CASSPIAGAANTGELFF. CDR3 DNA sequence: TGTGCCAGCTCACCTATAGCGGGGGCCGCGAACACCGGGGAGCTGTTTTTT.

This clone has more than one count but fewer than ten. The V and J genes are TRBV5-8 and TRBJ1-1; possible D gene TRBD1, 5 bases. CDR3 length equals 16 residues. Germline V gives CDR1 SGHTS, CDR2 YDEGEE. Trimming left V 2 bases short and J 6 bases short, with 20 bases between. CDR3 DNA sequence: TGTGCCAGCAGCTTTAAGGGGCCCTTGGCGTATTCTGAAGCTTTCTTT. Its translation: CASSFKGPLAYSEAFF.

The rearrangement links TRBV12-3 or TRBV12-4 to TRBJ2-5, with D maybe TRBD2 (6 bases). CDR3 size: 12 residues. Trimming pared 6 bases from V and 3 bases from J, leaving 8 bases between. The CDR3 spells CASSASEETQYF. As DNA, the CDR3 is TGTGCCAGCAGCGCTAGCGAAGAGACCCAGTACTTC.

This chain uses TRBV18 with TRBJ2-1; D perhaps matches TRBD2 (7 bases). CDR1 and CDR2 (germline): KGHSH, LQKENI. The length of the CDR3 is 18 residues. Trimming shortened V by 3 bases and J by 1 base, and 19 bases separated the two germline ends. CDR3 nucleotide sequence: TGTGCCAGCTCACCTTTTGCGGGGGCTGGTAGTTCCTACAATGAGCAGTTCTTC. Amino acids: CASSPFAGAGSSYNEQFF. The whole variable domain, remainder taken from reference TRBV18 and TRBJ2-1, is NAGVMQNPRHLVRRRGQEARLRCSPMKGHSHVYWYRQLPEEGLKFMVYLQKENIIDESGMPKERFSAEFPKEGPSILRIQQVVRGDSAAYFCASSPFAGAGSSYNEQFFGPGTRLTVL.

This clone was observed once. The gene calls are TRBV28 and TRBJ1-5; a weak D match, TRBD1 (6 bases). CDR1 is MDHEN, CDR2 SYDVKM, per germline. The CDR3 contains 14 residues. Deletions cut 8 bases from V and 3 bases from J, with 14 bases between. The CDR3 loop is CASLSGQPNQPQHF. The CDR3, as DNA: TGTGCCAGCCTCTCCGGACAGCCCAATCAGCCCCAGCATTTT.

J is TRBJ2-7 and V is TRBV5-1; D possibly corresponds to TRBD1 (6 bases). In germline, CDR1 is SGHRS, CDR2 YFSETQ. CDR3 length: 13 residues. Trimming took 2 bases from V and 4 from J, leaving 10 bases between them. In nucleotides, the CDR3 is TGCGCCAGCAGCTTAGGGACAACTTACGAGCAGTACTTC. Translation gives CASSLGTTYEQYF. The full variable domain, with the rest looked up from reference TRBV5-1 and TRBJ2-7, is KAGVTQTPRYLIKTRGQQVTLSCSPISGHRSVSWYQQTPGQGLQFLFEYFSETQRNKGNFPGRFSGRQFSNSRSEMNVSTLELGDSALYLCASSLGTTYEQYFGPGTRLTVT.

The chain carries TRBV3-1 (or the pseudogene TRBV3-2) and TRBJ1-2; TRBD1 matches at 9 bases. Germline CDR1 is LGHDT and CDR2 is YNNKEL (reference sequence). With V trimmed by 4 bases and J by 7 bases, 7 bases remained unmatched. The CDR3 is 14 amino acids. DNA for the CDR3: TGTGCCAGCAGCCGAGGGGACAGGGCCTTTGGCTACACCTTC. It encodes CASSRGDRAFGYTF.

V usage is TRBV6-5 and J usage is TRBJ2-7; 9 bases map to TRBD2. CDR1 MNHEY and CDR2 SVGAGI come from the germline V gene. V lost 6 bases, J lost 7 bases, and 10 bases stayed unmatched. The length of the CDR3 is 14 residues. CDR3 coding DNA: TGTGCCAGCAGAACGGGACTAGCATCGGGAGAGCAGTACTTC. Translation gives CASRTGLASGEQYF.

The rearrangement joins TRBV28 to TRBJ2-3; 11 bases map to TRBD2. CDR3 length: 17 amino acids. Germline assignment: CDR1 MDHEN and CDR2 SYDVKM. Trimming removed 2 bases from V and 4 bases from J; junction bases left unmatched: 8. CDR3 sequence: CASSLSGSGRASDTQYF. The CDR3 nucleotides are TGTGCCAGCAGTTTAAGTGGTAGCGGGAGGGCCTCAGATACGCAGTATTTT. Full variable domain (missing parts from reference TRBV28 and TRBJ2-3): DVKVTQSSRYLVKRTGEKVFLECVQDMDHENMFWYRQDPGLGLRLIYFSYDVKMKEKGDIPEGYSVSREKKERFSLILESASTNQTSMYLCASSLSGSGRASDTQYFGPGTRLTVL.

The rearrangement links TRBV30 to TRBJ1-3; D not certain. CDR3 length equals 15 residues. CDR1 and CDR2 (germline): GTSNPN, SVGIG (reference sequence). Trimming took off 0 bases at V and 2 bases at J, with 11 bases between the two ends. In DNA, the CDR3 is TGTGCCTGGAGTGTCTCGCCGAGGGCTGGAAACACCATATATTTT. This encodes CAWSVSPRAGNTIYF.

This clone was seen a handful of times. V usage is TRBV24-1 and J usage is TRBJ1-5; no firm D call. Between the trimmed V and J ends, which lost 4 bases and 5 bases, there was a span of 11 bases. Germline loops: CDR1 KGHDR, CDR2 SFDVKD. The CDR3 covers 14 residues. The CDR3, as DNA: TGTGCCACCAGTGAGGGAGGTCAATATCAGCCCCAGCATTTT. This encodes CATSEGGQYQPQHF.

The J gene is TRBJ2-5, the V gene TRBV2, with 8 bases identical to TRBD2. J lost 9 bases, V lost 6 bases, and 6 bases had no gene match. This CDR3 has 12 amino acids. Germline V CDR1 and CDR2: SNHLY, FYNNEI. CDR3 DNA sequence: TGTGCCAGCAGCAGAGCGGGAGTGCCCCAGTACTTC. Residues: CASSRAGVPQYF.

The chain is built from TRBV11-3 and TRBJ2-2; 8 nucleotides agree with TRBD2. The trim removed 3 bases at V and 2 bases at J, leaving 2 bases unmatched. There are 15 residues in the CDR3. Germline CDR1 is SGHNT and CDR2 is YENEEA. CDR3 region: CASSFSGINTGELFF. In DNA form, the CDR3 reads TGTGCCAGCAGCTTTAGCGGGATCAACACCGGGGAGCTGTTTTTT.

This clone was recorded once. CDR3 protein: CASSPGPGVASYEQYF. The DNA for the CDR3 is TGTGCCAGCAGTCCAGGGCCGGGGGTTGCCTCCTACGAGCAGTACTTC. The V and J genes are TRBV27 and TRBJ2-7; D is possibly TRBD2 (6 bases). There are 16 residues in the CDR3. V was shortened by 5 bases and J by 0 bases, with 17 bases between the two germline ends. Germline-derived CDR1 and CDR2 are MNHEY and SMNVEV (reference sequence).

The chain joins TRBV28 to TRBJ1-4, with 7 bases aligning to TRBD1. The CDR3 extends over 15 amino acids. Germline CDR1 is MDHEN and CDR2 is SYDVKM. V shed 5 bases, J shed 0 bases, and the junction held 3 bases outside the gene matches. The CDR3 spells CASSRTGATNEKLFF. For the CDR3, the DNA is TGTGCCAGCAGTCGAACAGGGGCAACTAATGAAAAACTGTTTTTT.

The V and J genes are TRBV4-1 and TRBJ2-1; 8 bases align to TRBD2. This CDR3 spans 17 amino acids. J gave up 8 bases and V 0 bases, and 12 bases lay outside the gene matches. Germline V CDR1 and CDR2: MGHRA, YSYEKL. The CDR3, as DNA: TGCGCCAGCAGCCAAGATAGGCGGGGGGCACGAAGACATGAGCAGTTCTTC. Amino acid sequence: CASSQDRRGARRHEQFF.

V and J are TRBV6-2 or TRBV6-3 and TRBJ1-1, with D unresolved. This CDR3 is 13 amino acids long. V lost 2 bases and J lost 1, with 5 bases in between. The germline gives CDR1 MNHEY, CDR2 SVGEGT. CDR3 sequence reads: CASSYAGNTEAFF. The CDR3 bases are TGTGCCAGCAGTTACGCGGGGAACACTGAAGCTTTCTTT.

V is TRBV19 and J is TRBJ2-5; perhaps TRBD2 as D (5 bases). V dropped 9 bases and J dropped 2 bases, with 16 bases sitting between them. The length of the CDR3 is 14 residues. Germline CDR1 LNHDA, CDR2 SQIVND (reference sequence). The CDR3 is CASSLLGVQETQYF. CDR3 nucleotide sequence: TGTGCCAGCTCGCTACTGGGAGTTCAAGAGACCCAGTACTTC.

V gene TRBV7-7 combines with J gene TRBJ2-2; the D gene is possibly TRBD1 (5 bases). The CDR3 is 18 residues long. Looked up from germline, CDR1 is SSHAT and CDR2 is FNYEAQ (reference sequence). Trimming took off 5 bases at V and 0 bases at J, with 19 bases between the two ends. CDR3 region: CASSQNENRRPNTGELFF. The CDR3 nucleotides read TGTGCCAGCAGCCAGAACGAAAACAGGAGACCGAACACCGGGGAGCTGTTTTTT.

J is TRBJ2-6 and V is TRBV12-5, with D unclear. Germline assignment: CDR1 LGHNT and CDR2 FRNRAP. CDR3 length: 13 amino acids. V was cut by 7 bases and J by 1 base, with 5 bases left in between. Here the CDR3 DNA reads TGTGCTAGTGCCCCATCTGGGGCCAACGTCCTGACTTTC. This translates into CASAPSGANVLTF.